This T cell receptor (beta chain) was documented in a study of regulatory T cells in long-lasting Graves disease. Described time point: newly diagnosed GD, antithyroid drugs for less than 3 months. TCR sequences were obtained from RNA taken from PBMCs. CDR3 regions were amplified by Arm-PCR using iRepertoire HTBI primers to build TCR beta libraries. As originally analysed: Spanning all samples, the identified segments comprised approximately 60 TRBV and around 15 TRBJ. TCRdb re-called the multiplex PCR reads with MiXCR, one entry per CDR3 protein. The V and J calls come from TCRdb's annotation, not from the publication. The repertoire consists of around 360,000 distinct CDR3 sequences, with around 16% occurring once and the leading ten covering around 20%. Separately, the same data were catalogued under a study of T cells in Graves' hyperthyroidism and ophthalmopathy. From that report: Graves' hyperthyroidism was deemed stable absent ophthalmopathy progression within 18 months. Through a model of 13 V-J features, ophthalmopathy was separated from stable hyperthyroidism.

Sequenced material: peripheral blood mononuclear cells (PBMCs), taken at new diagnosis, from a patient treated with antithyroid drugs. This sequence was found in a young woman with Graves disease.

The CDR3, as DNA: TGTGCCACCAGTGACCCGGGGACTAGCTCGGCCCCCTACAATGAGCAGTTCTTC. The encoded protein is CATSDPGTSSAPYNEQFF. The chain combines TRBV24-1 with TRBJ2-1, with 9 bases that match TRBD2. Germline V CDR1 and CDR2: KGHDR, SFDVKD. Trimming removed 4 bases from V and 2 bases from J; junction bases left unmatched: 11. This CDR3 has 18 residues.